The clone carrying this TCR beta chain was seen many times. Its target is unknown. The source of the sample is a study of CD8+CD57+ T cells in acquired aplastic anemia. Study at large: Mean DNA quantity obtained from sorted CD4+ and CD8+ cells was 3 to 3.5 ug. Whole-study findings and limits: Patients shared 25 to 35 CD8+ CDR3 sequences with controls.

CDR3 and TCR beta VDJ profiling relied on a genomic DNA template. TCRdb re-called the reads with MiXCR, one entry per CDR3 protein. The table has about 120,000 distinct CDR3 sequences, under 60% seen once; the top ten hold roughly 30%. It was patients with CD8+CD57+ cell expansion by flow cytometry who were chosen for sequencing. At the time of blood sampling, patients had not yet received any therapy. The CDR3 length is 14 residues. V dropped 7 bases and J dropped 5 bases, with 17 bases sitting between them. CDR1 is LNHDA, CDR2 SQIVND, per germline (reference sequence). The V and J genes are TRBV19 and TRBJ1-1, with D perhaps TRBD1 (5 bases). Sequenced input: sorted CD4+, CD8+, or CD8+CD57+ T cells (not recorded which) from PBMCs. This clonotype was sampled from a human donor with aplastic anemia. CDR3 nucleotide sequence: TGTGCCAGTACTTGGCCAGGGCTGAGAACTGAAGCTTTCTTT. Translating it yields CASTWPGLRTEAFF.